This T cell receptor beta chain comes out of a study of cytomegalovirus exposure and HLA in healthy donors. Study results and caveats: As a later analysis showed, a missense DCLRE1C variant was linked to trimming of TCR beta V- and J-genes.

60 Vbeta and 13 Jbeta primers were used in PCR. Clones were sequenced by immunoSEQ multiplex PCR, and TCRdb holds only the in-frame ones, with some missing. Of 100,000 to 150,000 clones listed, around 84% are singletons. Note on this clone: Its matching antigen is unknown.

Source material: PBMCs. The clonotype was recovered from a woman aged 18-30 years in good health and CMV-seropositive.

CDR3 protein: CASSAGTGLGGYTF. The DNA of the CDR3 is TGTGCCAGCAGTGCCGGGACAGGGTTGGGCGGCTACACCTTC. The chain joins TRBV2 to TRBJ1-2; 9 bases align to TRBD1. Trimming cost V 4 bases and J 8 bases; bases outside gene matches: 8. CDR1 is SNHLY, CDR2 FYNNEI, per germline. The CDR3 consists of 14 residues.